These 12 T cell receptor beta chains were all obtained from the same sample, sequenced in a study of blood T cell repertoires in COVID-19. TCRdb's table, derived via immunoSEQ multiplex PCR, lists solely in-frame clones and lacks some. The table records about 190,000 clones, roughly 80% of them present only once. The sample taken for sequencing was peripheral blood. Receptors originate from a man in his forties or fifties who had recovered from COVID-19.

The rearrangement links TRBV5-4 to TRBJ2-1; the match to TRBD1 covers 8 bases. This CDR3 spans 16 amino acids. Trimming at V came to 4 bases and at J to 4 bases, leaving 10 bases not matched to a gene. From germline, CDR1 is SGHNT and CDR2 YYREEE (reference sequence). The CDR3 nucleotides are TGTGCCAGCAGCGGGACTCCGGGACAGGATTACAATGAGCAGTTCTTC. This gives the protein CASSGTPGQDYNEQFF. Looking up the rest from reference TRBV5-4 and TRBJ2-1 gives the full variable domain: ETGVTQSPTHLIKTRGQQVTLRCSSQSGHNTVSWYQQALGQGPQFIFQYYREEENGRGNFPPRFSGLQFPNYSSELNVNALELDDSALYLCASSGTPGQDYNEQFFGPGTRLTVL.

DNA for the CDR3: TGTGCCAGCAGTAATCAGGGAGCGGGAAACATTCAGTACTTC. The encoded protein is CASSNQGAGNIQYF. This chain connects TRBV2 to TRBJ2-4, with a possible D match to TRBD2 (6 bases). The CDR3 runs 14 residues. Germline assignment: CDR1 SNHLY and CDR2 FYNNEI. With 5 bases removed from V and 6 bases from J, the gap between germline ends came to 14 bases.

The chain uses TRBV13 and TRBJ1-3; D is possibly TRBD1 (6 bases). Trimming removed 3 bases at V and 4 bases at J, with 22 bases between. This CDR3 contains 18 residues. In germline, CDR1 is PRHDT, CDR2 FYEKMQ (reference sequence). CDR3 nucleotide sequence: TGTGCCAGCAGCTTCGGACCGATCCAACAGGGTTTGGGAAACACCATATATTTT. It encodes CASSFGPIQQGLGNTIYF.

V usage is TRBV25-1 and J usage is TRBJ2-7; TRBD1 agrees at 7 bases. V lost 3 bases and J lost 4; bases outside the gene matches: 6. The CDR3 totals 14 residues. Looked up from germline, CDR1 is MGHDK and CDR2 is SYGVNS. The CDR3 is CASSDRNRGYEQYF. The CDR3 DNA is TGTGCCAGCAGTGATCGAAACAGGGGATACGAGCAGTACTTC.

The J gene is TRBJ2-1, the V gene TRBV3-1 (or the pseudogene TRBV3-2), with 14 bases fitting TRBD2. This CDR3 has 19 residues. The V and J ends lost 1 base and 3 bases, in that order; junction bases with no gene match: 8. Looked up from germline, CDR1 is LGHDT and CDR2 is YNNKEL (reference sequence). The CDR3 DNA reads TGTGCCAGCAGCCAAGGGCCGGGACTAGCGGGAGTAAACTACAATGAGCAGTTCTTC. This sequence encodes CASSQGPGLAGVNYNEQFF.

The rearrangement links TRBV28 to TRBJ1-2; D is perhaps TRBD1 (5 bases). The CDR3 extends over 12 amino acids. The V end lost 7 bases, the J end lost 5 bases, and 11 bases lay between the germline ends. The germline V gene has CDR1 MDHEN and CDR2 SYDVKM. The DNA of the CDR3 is TGTGCCAGCACAACGACAGATTATGGCTACACCTTC. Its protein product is CASTTTDYGYTF.

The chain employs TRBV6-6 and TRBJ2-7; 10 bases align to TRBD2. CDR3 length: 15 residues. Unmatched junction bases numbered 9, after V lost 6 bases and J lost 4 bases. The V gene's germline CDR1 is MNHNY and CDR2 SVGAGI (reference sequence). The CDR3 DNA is TGTGCCAGCAGGCCCCCCGTAGCGGGAGGATACGAGCAGTACTTC. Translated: CASRPPVAGGYEQYF.

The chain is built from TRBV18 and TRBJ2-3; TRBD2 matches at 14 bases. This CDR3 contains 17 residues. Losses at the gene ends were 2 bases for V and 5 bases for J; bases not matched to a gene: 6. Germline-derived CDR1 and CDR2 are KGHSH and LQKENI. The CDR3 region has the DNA TGTGCCAGCTCACCAGGGACTAGCGGGAGCGGTGTAGATACGCAGTATTTT. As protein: CASSPGTSGSGVDTQYF. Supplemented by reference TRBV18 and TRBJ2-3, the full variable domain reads NAGVMQNPRHLVRRRGQEARLRCSPMKGHSHVYWYRQLPEEGLKFMVYLQKENIIDESGMPKERFSAEFPKEGPSILRIQQVVRGDSAAYFCASSPGTSGSGVDTQYFGPGTRLTVL.

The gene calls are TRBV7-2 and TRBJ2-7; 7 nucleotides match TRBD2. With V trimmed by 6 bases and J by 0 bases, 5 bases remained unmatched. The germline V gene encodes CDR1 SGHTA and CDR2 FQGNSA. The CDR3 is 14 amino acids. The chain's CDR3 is CASRPGGSSYEQYF. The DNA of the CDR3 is TGTGCCAGCAGGCCAGGCGGGAGCTCCTACGAGCAGTACTTC.

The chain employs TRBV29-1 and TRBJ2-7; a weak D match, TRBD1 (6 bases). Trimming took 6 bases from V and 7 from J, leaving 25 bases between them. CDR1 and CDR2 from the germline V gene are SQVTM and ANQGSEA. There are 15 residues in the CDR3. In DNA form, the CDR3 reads TGCAGCGTATCGGGACAACAGGGTTGGGTTCAGGAGCAGTACTTC. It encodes CSVSGQQGWVQEQYF.

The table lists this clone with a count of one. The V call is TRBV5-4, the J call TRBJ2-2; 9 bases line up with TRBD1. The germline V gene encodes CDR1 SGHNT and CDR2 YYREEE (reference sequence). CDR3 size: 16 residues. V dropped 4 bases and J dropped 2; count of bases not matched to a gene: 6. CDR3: CASSPGQGKNTGELFF. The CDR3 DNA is TGTGCCAGCAGCCCCGGACAGGGGAAAAACACCGGGGAGCTGTTTTTT.

CDR3: CASSDRESDEQYF. CDR3 nucleotides: TGTGCCAGCAGCGATCGGGAGTCTGACGAGCAGTACTTC. V gene TRBV4-2 combines with J gene TRBJ2-7, with D tentatively TRBD2 (6 bases). The V end lost 5 bases, the J end lost 5 bases, and 13 bases lay between the germline ends. This CDR3 spans 13 amino acids. Germline CDR1 reads LGHNA; CDR2 reads YNFKEQ.